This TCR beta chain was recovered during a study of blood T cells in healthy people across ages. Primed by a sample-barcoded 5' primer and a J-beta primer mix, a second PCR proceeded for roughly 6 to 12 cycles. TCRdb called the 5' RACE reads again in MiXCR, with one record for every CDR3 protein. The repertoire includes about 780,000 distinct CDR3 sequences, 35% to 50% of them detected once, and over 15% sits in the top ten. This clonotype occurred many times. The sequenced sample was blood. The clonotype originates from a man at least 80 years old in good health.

The CDR3 region has the DNA TGTGCCAGCAGTTTCCCCACGTACAGGGGACCCGCCTCGGGAGCCAACGTCCTGACTTTC. It codes for CASSFPTYRGPASGANVLTF. The chain is built from TRBV12-3 or TRBV12-4 and TRBJ2-6; 7 nucleotides match TRBD1. The CDR3 consists of 20 residues. V gave up 3 bases and J gave up 7 bases; unmatched junction bases: 21.